Here is one T cell receptor beta chain with its context. This sample is part of a study of cytomegalovirus exposure and HLA in healthy donors. From germline, CDR1 is SGHTA and CDR2 FQGNSA. The CDR3 covers 16 residues. V was clipped by 1 base and J by 1 base, with 13 bases between them. Libraries were prepared by immunoSEQ multiplex PCR; TCRdb keeps only in-frame clonotypes and omits some of them. The sample contains roughly 130,000 clones, 84% of which appear only once. The receptor was derived from a woman aged 25 to 39 in good health and CMV-seronegative. Sequenced: PBMCs. V usage is TRBV7-2 and J usage is TRBJ2-5; no definite D call. The CDR3 sequence: CASSLGLARRQETQYF. The CDR3 DNA reads TGTGCCAGCAGCTTAGGGTTAGCTAGACGCCAAGAGACCCAGTACTTC. Full variable domain (missing parts from reference TRBV7-2 and TRBJ2-5): GAGVSQSPSNKVTEKGKDVELRCDPISGHTALYWYRQSLGQGLEFLIYFQGNSAPDKSGLPSDRFSAERTGGSVSTLTIQRTQQEDSAVYLCASSLGLARRQETQYFGPGTRLLVL.